This entry lists 29 T cell receptor beta chains sequenced from one sample in a study of blood T cell repertoires in COVID-19. Assay: immunoSEQ multiplex PCR; the TCRdb copy retains only in-frame clones and omits some. The sample has around 100,000 clones, roughly 82% seen once. Sequenced material: peripheral blood. The receptors come from a human donor in a cohort sampled during active COVID-19.

The rearrangement uses TRBV30 and TRBJ1-1; D not certain. Trimming cost V 2 bases and J 4 bases, with 14 bases left between them. Germline CDR1 reads GTSNPN; CDR2 reads SVGIG (reference sequence). This CDR3 region has 14 residues. CDR3 bases: TGTGCCTGGAGTAAAAAGGTCTCGGGCACTGAAGCTTTCTTT. Translating gives CAWSKKVSGTEAFF.

This chain links TRBV10-2 with TRBJ2-4, with D perhaps matching TRBD2 (6 bases). Deletions cut 0 bases from V and 6 bases from J, with 12 bases between. The V gene's germline CDR1 is WSHSY and CDR2 SAAADI. The CDR3 length is 15 residues. The CDR3 DNA is TGCGCCAGCAGTGAGTCGGCGGGGTACGGAAACATTCAGTACTTC. Encoded protein: CASSESAGYGNIQYF.

This clone has only a few counts. V and J are TRBV7-2 and TRBJ1-5; D is perhaps TRBD1 (6 bases). CDR3 length: 14 residues. The germline V and J ends were trimmed by 6 bases and 4 bases, with 13 bases remaining between them. Germline V gene sequence: CDR1 SGHTA, CDR2 FQGNSA. The CDR3 sequence is CASRPGHTNQPQHF. Here the CDR3 DNA reads TGTGCCAGCAGACCGGGACATACAAATCAGCCCCAGCATTTT.

The chain recombines TRBV19 with TRBJ1-1; D might be TRBD1 (5 bases). CDR3 length equals 13 residues. Trimming took 7 bases from V and 1 from J, leaving 10 bases between them. Germline V CDR1 and CDR2: LNHDA, SQIVND (reference sequence). CDR3 coding DNA: TGTGCCAGTAAGTCCAGGGCGAACACTGAAGCTTTCTTT. This codes for CASKSRANTEAFF.

The chain links TRBV6-1 to TRBJ2-5, with 8 nucleotides matching TRBD1. This CDR3 has 15 residues. Germline CDR1 and CDR2: MNHNS and SASEGT. With V trimmed by 2 bases and J by 5 bases, 7 bases remained unmatched. The CDR3 spells CASSEHRGFYETQYF. Written as DNA, the CDR3 is TGTGCCAGCAGTGAACACAGGGGGTTTTATGAGACCCAGTACTTC.

V and J are TRBV2 and TRBJ1-1; TRBD1 might be the D (5 bases). The CDR3 has 14 residues. From germline, CDR1 is SNHLY and CDR2 FYNNEI. The V and J ends lost 6 bases and 0 bases respectively, with 11 bases between them. The CDR3 coding sequence is TGTGCCAGCAGGGCAGGGCATATGAACACTGAAGCTTTCTTT. It codes for CASRAGHMNTEAFF.

V usage is TRBV4-2 and J usage is TRBJ2-5; 7 bases line up with TRBD2. V trimming: 0 bases; J trimming: 5 bases; junction bases outside the gene matches: 9. The CDR3 covers 16 residues. Germline loops: CDR1 LGHNA, CDR2 YNFKEQ. As DNA, the CDR3 is TGTGCCAGCAGCCAAGACTCTAGCGGCCTCAGGGAGACCCAGTACTTC. Residues: CASSQDSSGLRETQYF.

The chain combines TRBV30 with TRBJ1-2; D is possibly TRBD1 (6 bases). V lost 0 bases, J lost 8 bases, and 13 bases lay in between. This CDR3 is 13 amino acids long. In germline, CDR1 is GTSNPN, CDR2 SVGIG (reference sequence). The CDR3 nucleotides are TGTGCCTGGAGTGTTCTCAGGGGTGAGGGCTACACCTTC. Encoded protein: CAWSVLRGEGYTF.

CDR3 coding DNA: TGCAGCGTTGTGGGGGGGGGCTGGAACACTGAAGCTTTCTTT. Protein: CSVVGGGWNTEAFF. The rearrangement links TRBV29-1 to TRBJ1-1; D is possibly TRBD1 (6 bases). V was cut by 4 bases and J by 1 base, with 13 bases left in between. Germline CDR1 and CDR2: SQVTM and ANQGSEA. The CDR3 sequence is 14 residues long.

The chain uses TRBV5-4 and TRBJ1-2, with D hard to call. The ends were cut back, 4 bases at V and 8 bases at J, with 15 bases in the middle. The CDR3 sequence is 13 residues long. Per germline, CDR1 SGHNT and CDR2 YYREEE (reference sequence). The CDR3 bases are TGTGCCAGCAGCCGCTTAGGGTCGGGGGGCTACACCTTC. Its translation: CASSRLGSGGYTF.

This chain joins TRBV29-1 and TRBJ2-3; D might be TRBD2 (7 bases). Between the trimmed V and J ends, which lost 8 bases and 4 bases, there was a span of 16 bases. The germline gives CDR1 SQVTM, CDR2 ANQGSEA. CDR3 length: 13 residues. CDR3 bases: TGCAGCACACGGGGGGCCGGGGCAGATACGCAGTATTTT. It translates to CSTRGAGADTQYF.

This chain uses TRBV2 with TRBJ1-5, with 7 nucleotides matching TRBD1. Germline CDR1 reads SNHLY; CDR2 reads FYNNEI. The V segment lost 4 bases and the J segment 0 bases; nucleotides outside the gene matches: 12. The CDR3 length is 18 residues. The CDR3, as DNA: TGTGCCAGCAGTGGACAGGGACTCATGGCTTATAGCAATCAGCCCCAGCATTTT. This sequence encodes CASSGQGLMAYSNQPQHF. The entire variable domain, with the rest obtained from reference TRBV2 and TRBJ1-5, is as follows: EPEVTQTPSHQVTQMGQEVILRCVPISNHLYFYWYRQILGQKVEFLVSFYNNEISEKSEIFDDQFSVERPDGSNFTLKIRSTKLEDSAMYFCASSGQGLMAYSNQPQHFGDGTRLSIL.

The chain combines TRBV19 with TRBJ1-5; D might be TRBD1 (6 bases). The V and J ends lost 8 bases and 7 bases respectively, with 15 bases between them. The CDR3 spans 13 residues. CDR1 is LNHDA and CDR2 is SQIVND in the germline V gene (reference sequence). Written as DNA, the CDR3 is TGTGCCAGTTCTAAGACAGGTCACCAGCCCCAGCATTTT. Its protein is CASSKTGHQPQHF. Drawing the rest from reference TRBV19 and TRBJ1-5, the complete variable domain is DGGITQSPKYLFRKEGQNVTLSCEQNLNHDAMYWYRQDPGQGLRLIYYSQIVNDFQKGDIAEGYSVSREKKESFPLTVTSAQKNPTAFYLCASSKTGHQPQHFGDGTRLSIL.

This clone occurred once. This sequence joins TRBV11-2 and TRBJ1-2; D is ambiguous. V was shortened by 5 bases and J by 1 base, with 17 bases between the two germline ends. In germline, CDR1 is SGHAT, CDR2 FQNNGV. The CDR3 length is 16 residues. The CDR3 sequence is CASSRDRGSLNYGYTF. The DNA for the CDR3 is TGTGCCAGCAGCCGAGACCGCGGATCGCTTAACTATGGCTACACCTTC. The full variable domain, with the rest looked up from reference TRBV11-2 and TRBJ1-2, is EAGVAQSPRYKIIEKRQSVAFWCNPISGHATLYWYQQILGQGPKLLIQFQNNGVVDDSQLPKDRFSAERLKGVDSTLKIQPAKLEDSAVYLCASSRDRGSLNYGYTFGSGTRLTVV.

The rearrangement uses TRBV4-2 and TRBJ1-1; tentatively, D is TRBD1 (6 bases). Germline V gene lookup returns CDR1 LGHNA and CDR2 YNFKEQ. CDR3 length: 13 amino acids. V dropped 4 bases and J dropped 7 bases, with 13 bases sitting between them. The chain's CDR3 is CASSRGGMDEAFF. CDR3 sequence (DNA): TGTGCCAGCAGCCGAGGGGGTATGGATGAAGCTTTCTTT.

This clone was observed a few times. The rearrangement joins TRBV29-1 to TRBJ1-2; D might be TRBD1 (6 bases). V lost 6 bases to trimming and J lost 3 bases, with 11 bases between them. CDR1 is SQVTM, CDR2 ANQGSEA, per germline. The CDR3 runs 12 residues. In DNA, the CDR3 is TGCAGCGTCCATACAGGGTACTATGGCTACACCTTC. This sequence encodes CSVHTGYYGYTF.

The rearrangement links TRBV7-9 to TRBJ1-2; no reliable D call. Germline V CDR1 and CDR2: SEHNR, FQNEAQ (reference sequence). Trimming stripped 4 bases from V and 2 bases from J, with 14 bases between. The CDR3 spans 15 residues. The CDR3 reads CASSWEGSTNYGYTF. The DNA for the CDR3 is TGTGCCAGCAGCTGGGAGGGTTCCACGAACTATGGCTACACCTTC.

The chain uses TRBV27 and TRBJ1-2; D is unclear. Germline V lookup: CDR1 MNHEY, CDR2 SMNVEV (reference sequence). The CDR3 is made up of 11 amino acids. Trimming pared 7 bases from V and 7 bases from J, leaving 10 bases between. CDR3 residues: CASTGGRGYTF. In DNA, the CDR3 is TGTGCCAGCACCGGAGGACGTGGCTACACCTTC.

The CDR3: CASSSTAGHISSYNEQFF. The CDR3 DNA reads TGTGCCAGTAGTTCGACTGCGGGGCATATAAGCTCCTACAATGAGCAGTTCTTC. The chain joins TRBV19 to TRBJ2-1; D possibly corresponds to TRBD2 (6 bases). Germline V gene lookup returns CDR1 LNHDA and CDR2 SQIVND (reference sequence). This CDR3 contains 18 residues. Trimming stripped 5 bases from V and 0 bases from J, with 20 bases between.

This clone was observed a few times. This chain uses TRBV19 with TRBJ1-5; D not certain. CDR3 length: 16 amino acids. Looked up from germline, CDR1 is LNHDA and CDR2 is SQIVND (reference sequence). Trimming left V 6 bases short and J 2 bases short, with 17 bases between. CDR3 bases: TGTGCCAGTAGCGGCCCCCAGGTCGGCGGCAATCAGCCCCAGCATTTT. As protein: CASSGPQVGGNQPQHF.

This chain links TRBV6-5 with TRBJ2-1, with D possibly matching TRBD2 (6 bases). The CDR3 extends over 13 amino acids. Trimming left V 5 bases short and J 6 bases short, with 11 bases between. Germline V gene data show CDR1 as MNHEY and CDR2 as SVGAGI. CDR3 residues: CASSRGTSNEQFF. The CDR3 nucleotides are TGTGCCAGCAGTAGAGGGACTTCCAATGAGCAGTTCTTC.

The CDR3: CASSLWGRTSNQQYF. The CDR3 region has the DNA TGTGCCAGCAGCCTCTGGGGTCGGACTAGTAATCAGCAGTACTTC. The V call is TRBV7-3, the J call TRBJ2-7; the match to TRBD2 covers 7 bases. The germline V gene has CDR1 SGHTA and CDR2 FQGTGA. The CDR3 length is 15 residues. With V trimmed by 5 bases and J by 8 bases, 15 bases remained unmatched.

This sequence joins TRBV18 and TRBJ2-1; TRBD2 matches 15 bases. Trimming took 0 bases from V and 7 from J; bases not matched to a gene: 1. This CDR3 comprises 16 residues. The V gene's germline CDR1 is KGHSH and CDR2 LQKENI. Written as DNA, the CDR3 is TGTGCCAGCTCACCACCAGGACTAGCGGGGGGGAATGAGCAGTTCTTC. It translates to CASSPPGLAGGNEQFF.

The gene calls are TRBV9 and TRBJ2-5; TRBD2 matches 8 bases. Trimming removed 4 bases from V and 5 bases from J; junction bases left unmatched: 7. The CDR3 is 14 residues long. Germline V CDR1 and CDR2: SGDLS, YYNGEE. The CDR3 loop reads CASSPGLAGETQYF. In DNA form, the CDR3 reads TGTGCCAGCAGCCCTGGACTAGCAGGGGAGACCCAGTACTTC.

The chain uses TRBV7-9 and TRBJ1-2; 8 bases are shared with TRBD1. CDR1 and CDR2 from the germline V gene are SEHNR and FQNEAQ (reference sequence). This CDR3 region has 15 residues. V lost 4 bases to trimming and J lost 4 bases; unmatched junction nucleotides: 8. In nucleotides, the CDR3 is TGTGCCAGCAGCTCCTCAGGGGGCGGCGGCTATGGCTACACCTTC. It yields the protein CASSSSGGGGYGYTF.

The gene calls are TRBV30 and TRBJ2-1; D is unresolved. Trimming removed 1 base at V and 5 bases at J, with 9 bases between. Germline V gives CDR1 GTSNPN, CDR2 SVGIG (reference sequence). The CDR3 is 13 residues long. CDR3 amino acids: CAWSGSRNNEQFF. The CDR3 region has the DNA TGTGCCTGGAGTGGTAGTAGAAACAATGAGCAGTTCTTC.

The chain combines TRBV19 with TRBJ2-1, with 11 bases identical to TRBD2. Losses at the gene ends were 3 bases for V and 10 bases for J; bases not matched to a gene: 8. The CDR3 length is 15 residues. The germline CDR1 and CDR2 sequences are LNHDA and SQIVND (reference sequence). The CDR3 DNA follows: TGTGCCAGTAGTATGAGTTGGCTAGCGGGGGGCGAGCAGTTCTTC. Encoded protein: CASSMSWLAGGEQFF.

The chain joins TRBV11-2 to TRBJ2-7; D remains ambiguous. This CDR3 spans 14 amino acids. Trimming stripped 1 base from V and 3 bases from J, with 10 bases between. CDR1 is SGHAT, CDR2 FQNNGV, per germline. CDR3 in amino acids: CASSLGHRGYEQYF. CDR3 DNA sequence: TGTGCCAGCAGCTTAGGGCATCGAGGCTACGAGCAGTACTTC.

J is TRBJ2-3 and V is TRBV5-1; the match to TRBD2 covers 10 bases. This CDR3 contains 15 residues. Germline V gene data show CDR1 as SGHRS and CDR2 as YFSETQ. Trimming took 4 bases from V and 6 from J; bases not matched to a gene: 8. The CDR3 loop is CASSLSGGAADTQYF. In DNA, the CDR3 is TGCGCCAGCAGCCTGAGCGGGGGGGCCGCGGATACGCAGTATTTT.